This TCR beta chain was captured by sequencing in a study of T cell responses to AZD1222 COVID-19 vaccine. Regarding this clone: What it recognizes is unknown.

CDR3 length: 15 amino acids. From germline, CDR1 is MNHEY and CDR2 SMNVEV (reference sequence). V was trimmed by 5 bases and J by 0 bases, leaving 11 bases between them. TCRdb's copy holds only in-frame clones and misses some; the assay was immunoSEQ multiplex PCR. The sample includes over 140,000 clones, around 93% seen only once; the top ten take roughly 3.5%. Whole-study findings and limits: There were mostly white British donors and more females than males, and clonal diversity was possibly underestimated. Across the whole spike, CD4 TCRs peaked at regions 160-218 and 743-854.

The TCR was taken from an adult who received the AZD1222 COVID-19 vaccine. This chain links TRBV27 with TRBJ1-5; unclear D gene. This material consisted of peripheral blood, taken 28 days after the second AZD1222 dose. The CDR3 nucleotides read TGTGCCAGCAGTCCTAGGTATTCTAGCAATCAGCCCCAGCATTTT. Its translation is CASSPRYSSNQPQHF.